Below, 16 T cell receptor beta chains from the same sample are listed, as sequenced in a study of blood T cells in healthy people across ages. Primers used in a second PCR of roughly 6 to 12 cycles were a sample-barcoded 5' primer and a J-beta primer mix. Each CDR3 protein is one row after TCRdb ran MiXCR on the 5' RACE reads. The sample carries about 1,500,000 distinct CDR3 sequences, roughly 27% recorded once. The sequencing input was blood. These receptors were taken from a woman aged 25-40 years in good health.

About this clonotype itself: The junction differs from germline at one of its ends, possibly a read error. The rearrangement uses TRBV7-2 and TRBJ2-4; 8 bases align to TRBD2. Germline-derived CDR1 and CDR2 are SGHTA and FQGNSA. The CDR3 totals 16 residues. CDR3 in DNA: TGTGTCAGCAGCTTACAAGCGGGAGTATCCAAAAACATTCAGTACTTC. Encoded protein: CVSSLQAGVSKNIQYF.

This clonotype has a count of ten or more. The V and J genes are TRBV20-1 and TRBJ2-1; D unclear. The CDR3 length is 20 residues. The germline CDR1 and CDR2 sequences are DFQATT and SNEGSKA (reference sequence). The germline V and J ends were trimmed by 1 base and 0 bases, with 25 bases remaining between them. The CDR3 spells CSARGNRPGGSIVSYNEQFF. The CDR3 DNA reads as TGCAGTGCTAGAGGCAACCGGCCGGGTGGTTCCATAGTCTCCTACAATGAGCAGTTCTTC.

This clonotype was found a few times. The rearrangement joins TRBV12-3 or TRBV12-4 to TRBJ1-5; D call uncertain. Trimming removed 3 bases from V and 6 bases from J, with 12 bases in between. This CDR3 spans 14 amino acids. In DNA, the CDR3 is TGTGCCAGCAGTTTGATCGGCTCCGCTCAGCCCCAGCATTTT. Encoded protein: CASSLIGSAQPQHF.

The J gene is TRBJ2-3, the V gene TRBV20-1; no reliable D call. V shed 6 bases and J shed 0 bases, with 7 bases lying between them. Germline CDR1 and CDR2: DFQATT and SNEGSKA (reference sequence). The CDR3 length is 12 residues. The CDR3 sequence is CSAQTSTDTQYF. In nucleotides, the CDR3 is TGCAGTGCCCAGACTAGCACAGATACGCAGTATTTT.

The chain carries TRBV9 and TRBJ2-2; 10 nucleotides agree with TRBD1. V shed 2 bases, J shed 5 bases, and the junction held 9 bases outside the gene matches. Looked up from germline, CDR1 is SGDLS and CDR2 is YYNGEE. The CDR3 contains 17 residues. The CDR3 is CASSVTGGDEGTGELFF. CDR3 DNA: TGTGCCAGCAGCGTGACAGGGGGCGATGAAGGGACCGGGGAGCTGTTTTTT.

This clonotype was picked up many times. The CDR3 DNA reads TGCAGCGTTACGGACAGGGAAAGACGAGAGACCCAGTACTTC. It codes for CSVTDRERRETQYF. This chain uses TRBV29-1 with TRBJ2-5; 8 bases match TRBD1. With 5 bases clipped from V and 4 bases from J, the junction kept 9 bases outside the gene matches. Germline V gene data show CDR1 as SQVTM and CDR2 as ANQGSEA. The CDR3 loop spans 14 amino acids.

In nucleotides, the CDR3 is TGTGCCAGCAGCTCCCATGGTAGCGGGAGGATGAGCGAGCAGTACTTC. Translation: CASSSHGSGRMSEQYF. The V gene is TRBV3-1, the J gene TRBJ2-5, with 10 positions matching TRBD2. The better agreement between TRBJ2-7 and the DNA end casts doubt on the J call. Germline V lookup: CDR1 LGHDT, CDR2 YNNKEL (reference sequence). The CDR3 extends over 16 amino acids.

As concerns this clonotype: A read error is possible here, since a much larger clone lies one base away. The V gene is TRBV29-1, the J gene TRBJ2-7; no reliable D call. Germline assignment: CDR1 SQVTM and CDR2 ANQGSEA. CDR3 length: 15 amino acids. The CDR3 protein is CCVEDGVTMSYEQYF. CDR3 DNA sequence: TGCTGCGTTGAAGATGGGGTTACTATGTCCTACGAGCAGTACTTC.

This clonotype occurred once. The chain combines TRBV20-1 with TRBJ2-1; D unresolved. Trimming took off 1 base at V and 0 bases at J, with 10 bases between the two ends. Germline V gives CDR1 DFQATT, CDR2 SNEGSKA (reference sequence). This CDR3 has 15 residues. The CDR3 reads CSARGVVTSYNEQFF. The DNA of the CDR3 is TGCAGTGCTAGAGGGGTAGTTACCTCCTACAATGAGCAGTTCTTC.

V and J are TRBV6-2 or TRBV6-3 and TRBJ2-7; 8 nucleotides line up with TRBD2. The CDR3 has 11 amino acids. Germline V gene sequence: CDR1 MNHEY, CDR2 SVGEGT. Trimming cost V 5 bases and J 12 bases; bases outside gene matches: 6. The CDR3 loop is CASSGGLGLYF. The CDR3 DNA follows: TGTGCCAGCAGTGGGGGACTAGGTCTGTACTTC.

In regard to this clonotype: A read error may account for a junction end that differs from germline. V and J are TRBV27 and TRBJ1-1; no reliable D call. The CDR3 covers 13 residues. Germline lookup yields CDR1 MNHEY and CDR2 SMNVEV (reference sequence). CDR3 nucleotide sequence: TGTGCCGGCAGTTTGGGGTCGTCCACTGAAGCTTTCTTT. Translating gives CAGSLGSSTEAFF.

This clonotype was counted at least ten times. The V and J genes are TRBV9 and TRBJ2-4, with D unclear. TRBJ2-7 matches the DNA end more closely, so the J call is doubtful. CDR3 size: 14 residues. The germline gives CDR1 SGDLS, CDR2 YYNGEE. The CDR3 region has the DNA TGTGCCAGCAGCGTAGATTCTGGCTACTACGAGCAGTACTTC. This sequence encodes CASSVDSGYYEQYF.

A word on this clonotype: This may come from a read error, since a much larger clone is one base off. The chain carries TRBV7-9 and TRBJ2-1; 14 bases are a match to TRBD2. The CDR3 extends over 15 amino acids. Germline V lookup: CDR1 SEHNR, CDR2 FQNEAQ (reference sequence). V lost 5 bases, J lost 8 bases, and 5 bases stayed unmatched. The CDR3 bases are TGTGCCAGCAGCGGGACTAGCGGGAGTCGCGATGAGCAGTTCTTC. This gives the protein CASSGTSGSRDEQFF.

Note on this clonotype: A much larger clone is a single base away; this may be a read error. No conserved phenylalanine or tryptophan ends this CDR3, so it is likely a read error. The chain uses TRBV4-2 and TRBJ2-7; 10 bases agree with TRBD2. Germline values: CDR1 LGHNA, CDR2 YNFKEQ. V was pared by 1 base and J by 3 bases, with 3 bases of the junction left unmatched. The CDR3 is made up of 15 amino acids. The DNA for the CDR3 is TGTGCCAGCAGCCAAGGGTCTAGCGGGAGCTACGAGCAGTACTTA. Its translation: CASSQGSSGSYEQYL.

Ten or more counts support this clonotype. The chain uses TRBV15 and TRBJ2-7; TRBD1 agrees at 7 bases. The CDR3 spans 14 residues. With V trimmed by 4 bases and J by 2 bases, 5 bases remained unmatched. The germline CDR1 and CDR2 sequences are LNHNV and YYDKDF (reference sequence). The CDR3 reads CATSIDRAPYEQYF. CDR3 bases: TGTGCCACCAGCATCGACAGGGCCCCCTACGAGCAGTACTTC.

This clonotype has just a few counts. A much larger clone lies a single base off, so this may be a read error. The rearrangement uses TRBV20-1 and TRBJ2-5; TRBD2 matches 13 bases. Unmatched junction bases numbered 5, after V lost 1 base and J lost 6 bases. Germline lookup yields CDR1 DFQATT and CDR2 SNEGSKA (reference sequence). This CDR3 comprises 15 residues. The CDR3 DNA is TGCAGTGCTAGAGCCACTAGCGGGGGGGGGAAGACCCAGTACTTC. Translated, it gives CSARATSGGGKTQYF.